This entry lists 26 T cell receptor beta chains sequenced from one sample in a study of blood T cell repertoires in COVID-19 (dated by TCRdb to about 2020). Library generation was performed with the immunoSEQ multiplex PCR assay. As stored in TCRdb, this immuneACCESS dataset retains in-frame rearrangements with V and J assigned. A fraction of the clones does not appear; measured against another copy, unresolved V genes explain less than half of the discrepancy, and the remainder lacks a known reason. This sample holds 150,000 to 200,000 clones; 85% to 90% were observed only once. The ten top clones hold around 4% of the sample. The sample consisted of peripheral blood. These receptors were obtained from a woman in her 70s with acute or convalescent COVID-19.

The sample holds one count of this clone. V is TRBV6-2 or TRBV6-3 and J is TRBJ2-3; 11 nucleotides align to TRBD1. CDR1 and CDR2 (germline): MNHEY, SVGEGT. The CDR3 is made up of 15 amino acids. The J segment lost 6 bases and the V segment lost 6 bases, leaving 8 bases of the junction unmatched. CDR3 nucleotide sequence: TGTGCCAGCAGCCCCGGGACAGGGGGTCCTGATACGCAGTATTTT. This sequence encodes CASSPGTGGPDTQYF.

The chain has TRBV29-1 and TRBJ2-3; 7 bases match TRBD2. From germline, CDR1 is SQVTM and CDR2 ANQGSEA. CDR3 length equals 14 residues. The V and J ends lost 5 bases and 3 bases, in that order; junction bases with no gene match: 8. In DNA, the CDR3 is TGCAGCGTTCCTGGCGGGAGCGGAACAGATACGCAGTATTTT. This gives the protein CSVPGGSGTDTQYF.

The gene calls are TRBV21-1 and TRBJ1-5; TRBD1, the table's D call, lacks a check against the DNA. TRBV21-1 is given as a pseudogene. The CDR3 extends over 22 amino acids. The CDR3 is CASSKALEVCWQGRYSNQPQHF. Written as DNA, the CDR3 is TGTGCCAGCAGCAAAGCGCTTGAAGTTTGCTGGCAGGGCCGTTATAGCAATCAGCCCCAGCATTTT.

The V gene is TRBV27, the J gene TRBJ2-1, with TRBD1 matching 8 bases. The CDR3 totals 15 residues. Germline V gene data show CDR1 as MNHEY and CDR2 as SMNVEV (reference sequence). The ends lost 5 bases at V and 7 bases at J; junction bases unmatched: 10. The CDR3 DNA reads as TGTGCCAGCAGTCCTCGACAGGGGCCAGAAAATGAGCAGTTCTTC. The encoded protein is CASSPRQGPENEQFF.

The CDR3 DNA reads as TGCGCCAGCAGCCGACAGGACTATGGCTACACCTTC. Its translation is CASSRQDYGYTF. J is TRBJ1-2 and V is TRBV5-1, with D perhaps TRBD1 (6 bases). Trimming left V 4 bases short and J 3 bases short, with 7 bases between. Germline CDR1 and CDR2: SGHRS and YFSETQ. The CDR3 spans 12 residues.

The chain uses TRBV19 and TRBJ2-7, with D perhaps matching TRBD1 (7 bases). V was shortened by 0 bases and J by 5 bases, with 8 bases between the two germline ends. Germline V gene sequence: CDR1 LNHDA, CDR2 SQIVND (reference sequence). The CDR3 has 13 amino acids. The CDR3 sequence is CASSIDRGDEQYF. The CDR3 DNA follows: TGTGCCAGTAGTATAGACAGGGGGGACGAGCAGTACTTC.

In this sample, this clone turned up a few times. Other DNA variants within this sample encode the same CDR3. The V and J genes are TRBV29-1 and TRBJ1-1; D not resolved. Trimming removed 6 bases at V and 2 bases at J, with 7 bases between. The germline V gene encodes CDR1 SQVTM and CDR2 ANQGSEA. This CDR3 region has 11 residues. The CDR3 region is CSVGVNTEAFF. The CDR3 nucleotides read TGCAGCGTCGGGGTTAACACTGAAGCTTTCTTT.

The chain couples TRBV18 to TRBJ2-1, with D possibly being TRBD2 (5 bases). CDR1 and CDR2 from the germline V gene are KGHSH and LQKENI. The CDR3 loop spans 19 amino acids. Trimming pared 0 bases from V and 1 base from J, leaving 19 bases between. CDR3 amino acids: CASSPPSAGGVRSYNEQFF. The CDR3 coding sequence is TGTGCCAGCTCACCACCTTCCGCGGGCGGAGTGCGTTCCTACAATGAGCAGTTCTTC.

The chain combines TRBV27 with TRBJ2-7, with D tentatively TRBD1 (6 bases). Trimming took off 9 bases at V and 5 bases at J, with 17 bases between the two ends. Per the germline V gene, CDR1 is MNHEY and CDR2 is SMNVEV (reference sequence). The CDR3 consists of 13 residues. CDR3 in amino acids: CARGAMRWDEQYF. The DNA for the CDR3 is TGTGCCAGGGGGGCAATGAGGTGGGACGAGCAGTACTTC.

The gene calls are TRBV7-2 and TRBJ2-3, with 12 positions matching TRBD2. The CDR3 has 17 amino acids. The J segment lost 6 bases and the V segment lost 2 bases, leaving 9 bases of the junction unmatched. Germline V lookup: CDR1 SGHTA, CDR2 FQGNSA. CDR3 residues: CASSLRASGGGWDTQYF. CDR3 coding DNA: TGTGCCAGCAGCTTAAGGGCTAGCGGGGGGGGATGGGATACGCAGTATTTT.

The chain links TRBV3-1 (or the pseudogene TRBV3-2) to TRBJ1-6; D gene ambiguous. The CDR3 sequence is 13 residues long. Germline CDR1 LGHDT, CDR2 YNNKEL (reference sequence). Trimming cost V 3 bases and J 10 bases, with 10 bases left between them. In DNA form, the CDR3 reads TGTGCCAGCAGCCATAATCAAGAGTCACCCCTCCACTTT. Translating gives CASSHNQESPLHF.

The rearrangement joins TRBV9 to TRBJ1-2, with TRBD1 matching over 7 bases. After removal of 0 bases from V and 4 bases from J, the junction contained 15 bases not matched to a gene. The CDR3 contains 18 residues. Germline loops: CDR1 SGDLS, CDR2 YYNGEE. In DNA form, the CDR3 reads TGTGCCAGCAGCGTAGTCCCCCTAAACAGGGGAAGAGGCTATGGCTACACCTTC. Translating it yields CASSVVPLNRGRGYGYTF. The full variable domain, rest sourced from reference TRBV9 and TRBJ1-2, is DSGVTQTPKHLITATGQRVTLRCSPRSGDLSVYWYQQSLDQGLQFLIQYYNGEERAKGNILERFSAQQFPDLHSELNLSSLELGDSALYFCASSVVPLNRGRGYGYTFGSGTRLTVV.

The chain employs TRBV5-4 and TRBJ2-7, with 11 positions matching TRBD2. Germline V gene data show CDR1 as SGHNT and CDR2 as YYREEE (reference sequence). The CDR3 runs 17 residues. V dropped 3 bases and J dropped 1; count of bases not matched to a gene: 9. The CDR3 sequence is CASSSPATSGSSYEQYF. CDR3 nucleotides: TGTGCCAGCAGCTCACCTGCAACTAGCGGGAGTTCCTACGAGCAGTACTTC.

The rearrangement uses TRBV10-1 and TRBJ2-1; 7 bases are a match to TRBD1. Trimming removed 6 bases from V and 5 bases from J; junction bases left unmatched: 4. The CDR3 consists of 13 residues. Germline CDR1 reads WNHNN; CDR2 reads SYGVQD (reference sequence). DNA for the CDR3: TGCGCCAGCAGATCCGGGACAGACAATGAGCAGTTCTTC. It encodes CASRSGTDNEQFF.

The V call is TRBV3-1 (or the pseudogene TRBV3-2), the J call TRBJ1-6, with no clear D. Germline V lookup: CDR1 LGHDT, CDR2 YNNKEL (reference sequence). Trimming removed 0 bases from V and 2 bases from J, with 11 bases in between. This CDR3 has 17 residues. The DNA of the CDR3 is TGTGCCAGCAGCCAAGAAGCGTTGGCTGCCTATAATTCACCCCTCCACTTT. Translating it yields CASSQEALAAYNSPLHF.

The chain combines TRBV7-8 with TRBJ1-6, with TRBD1 matching 7 bases. J lost 10 bases, V lost 6 bases, and 9 bases had no gene match. The CDR3 runs 14 residues. Germline values: CDR1 SGHVS, CDR2 FQNEAQ. Written as DNA, the CDR3 is TGTGCCAGCAGTGTGGTCAGGGGGGAGTCACCCCTCCACTTT. Protein sequence: CASSVVRGESPLHF.

The chain carries TRBV30 and TRBJ1-5; D is undetermined. CDR1 and CDR2 (germline): GTSNPN, SVGIG (reference sequence). Trimming shortened V by 2 bases and J by 3 bases, and 8 bases separated the two germline ends. CDR3 length: 13 amino acids. The CDR3 sequence: CAWSTRVNQPQHF. In DNA, the CDR3 is TGTGCCTGGAGTACGCGGGTCAATCAGCCCCAGCATTTT.

This clone was seen once. The J gene is TRBJ2-6, the V gene TRBV5-5, with 13 bases matching TRBD2. Germline-derived CDR1 and CDR2 are SGHKS and YYEKEE (reference sequence). Trimming at V came to 3 bases and at J to 1 base, leaving 10 bases not matched to a gene. The CDR3 is 20 amino acids. The CDR3 here is CASSSTPGLAGPSGANVLTF. The DNA of the CDR3 is TGTGCCAGCAGCTCGACTCCGGGACTAGCGGGGCCTTCTGGGGCCAACGTCCTGACTTTC.

V gene TRBV18 combines with J gene TRBJ2-3, with D maybe TRBD2 (6 bases). V was cut by 4 bases and J by 8 bases, with 16 bases left in between. Germline V gene lookup returns CDR1 KGHSH and CDR2 LQKENI. The CDR3 spans 14 residues. DNA for the CDR3: TGTGCCAGCTCACTAGCGGCTACAGAAGGTACGCAGTATTTT. Its protein product is CASSLAATEGTQYF.

This rearrangement joins TRBV5-1 to TRBJ1-1; 7 bases are a match to TRBD1. Germline loops: CDR1 SGHRS, CDR2 YFSETQ. The CDR3 covers 14 residues. V shed 4 bases and J 7 bases; nucleotides not matched to a gene: 10. The CDR3 region is CASSPWDRAIEAFF. The DNA of the CDR3 is TGCGCCAGCAGCCCCTGGGACAGAGCGATTGAAGCTTTCTTT. Full variable domain (rest looked up from reference TRBV5-1 and TRBJ1-1): KAGVTQTPRYLIKTRGQQVTLSCSPISGHRSVSWYQQTPGQGLQFLFEYFSETQRNKGNFPGRFSGRQFSNSRSEMNVSTLELGDSALYLCASSPWDRAIEAFFGQGTRLTVV.

The chain carries TRBV27 and TRBJ2-1; TRBD1 is a possible D gene (6 bases). Germline V gives CDR1 MNHEY, CDR2 SMNVEV (reference sequence). V was trimmed by 7 bases and J by 0 bases, leaving 13 bases between them. This CDR3 region has 15 residues. The CDR3 DNA sequence: TGTGCCAGCAACCCTACAGGGAGCTCCTACAATGAGCAGTTCTTC. Translated: CASNPTGSSYNEQFF.

CDR3 in DNA: TGTGCCACCAGCACCGCCGGGACACCCGGCTCCTACAATGAGCAGTTCTTC. Translating gives CATSTAGTPGSYNEQFF. V is TRBV24-1 and J is TRBJ2-1, with D possibly matching TRBD1 (6 bases). CDR1 is KGHDR, CDR2 SFDVKD, per germline. CDR3 size: 17 residues. V dropped 7 bases and J dropped 0 bases, with 18 bases sitting between them.

The rearrangement joins TRBV5-1 to TRBJ1-4; unclear D gene. The CDR3 is 14 residues long. The V end was cut by 0 bases, the J end by 3 bases, with 6 bases between. CDR1 is SGHRS and CDR2 is YFSETQ in the germline V gene. The CDR3 loop reads CASSLAQPNEKLFF. CDR3 in DNA: TGCGCCAGCAGCTTGGCACAGCCTAATGAAAAACTGTTTTTT.

The chain couples TRBV4-3 to TRBJ2-7; no definite D call. Germline CDR1 reads LGHNA; CDR2 reads YSLEER. Trimming took off 0 bases at V and 4 bases at J, with 10 bases between the two ends. CDR3 length: 14 amino acids. DNA of the CDR3: TGCGCCAGCAGCCAAGATCCGAGATCATACGAGCAGTACTTC. Residues: CASSQDPRSYEQYF.

The V and J genes are TRBV3-1 (or the pseudogene TRBV3-2) and TRBJ1-6; no firm D call. CDR3 length: 13 residues. Germline V gene data show CDR1 as LGHDT and CDR2 as YNNKEL (reference sequence). Trimming removed 6 bases at V and 5 bases at J, with 8 bases between. The CDR3 is CASRCRNNSPLHF. The CDR3 DNA sequence: TGTGCCAGCAGGTGCAGAAATAATTCACCCCTCCACTTT.

This chain connects TRBV4-3 to TRBJ1-1; 9 bases map to TRBD1. CDR1 is LGHNA and CDR2 is YSLEER in the germline V gene. V lost 5 bases, J lost 5 bases, and 3 bases stayed unmatched. CDR3 size: 13 residues. As DNA, the CDR3 is TGCGCCAGCAGCACAGGGGGCAGAACTGAAGCTTTCTTT. This encodes CASSTGGRTEAFF.